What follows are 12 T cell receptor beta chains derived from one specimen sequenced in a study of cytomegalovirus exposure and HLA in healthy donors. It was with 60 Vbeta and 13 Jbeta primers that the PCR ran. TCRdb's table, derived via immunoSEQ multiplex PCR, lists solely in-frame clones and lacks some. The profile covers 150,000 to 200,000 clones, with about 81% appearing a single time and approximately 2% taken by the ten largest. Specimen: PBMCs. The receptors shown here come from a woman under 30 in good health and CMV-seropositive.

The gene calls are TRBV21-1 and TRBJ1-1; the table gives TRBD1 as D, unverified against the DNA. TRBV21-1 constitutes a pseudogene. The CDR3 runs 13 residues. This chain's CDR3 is CASRKTVLSEAFF. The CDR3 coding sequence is TGTGCCAGCAGGAAGACAGTTTTGAGTGAAGCTTTCTTT.

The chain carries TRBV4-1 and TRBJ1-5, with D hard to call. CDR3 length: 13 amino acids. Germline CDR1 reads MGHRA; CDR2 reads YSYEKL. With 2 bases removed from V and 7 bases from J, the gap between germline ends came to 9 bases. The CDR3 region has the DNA TGCGCCAGCAGCCAACAATTTCGGCAGCCCCAGCATTTT. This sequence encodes CASSQQFRQPQHF.

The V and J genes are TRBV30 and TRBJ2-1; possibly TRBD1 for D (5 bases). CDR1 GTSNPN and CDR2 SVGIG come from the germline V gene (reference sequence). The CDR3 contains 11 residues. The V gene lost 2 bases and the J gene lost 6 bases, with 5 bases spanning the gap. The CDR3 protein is CAWSQGNEQFF. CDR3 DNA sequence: TGTGCCTGGAGTCAGGGCAATGAGCAGTTCTTC.

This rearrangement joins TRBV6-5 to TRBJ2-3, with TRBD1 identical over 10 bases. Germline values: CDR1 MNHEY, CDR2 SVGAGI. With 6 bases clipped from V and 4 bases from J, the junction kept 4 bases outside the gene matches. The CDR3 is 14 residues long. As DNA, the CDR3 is TGTGCCAGCAGAGGGACAGGGGAGGCAGATACGCAGTATTTT. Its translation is CASRGTGEADTQYF.

The CDR3 is CASSFLAGEEYF. CDR3 bases: TGTGCCAGCAGCTTCCTAGCGGGGGAGGAGTACTTC. This chain uses TRBV5-4 with TRBJ2-5; TRBD2 matches at 10 bases. The CDR3 sequence is 12 residues long. Germline-derived CDR1 and CDR2 are SGHNT and YYREEE (reference sequence). V gave up 2 bases and J gave up 12 bases; unmatched junction bases: 4.

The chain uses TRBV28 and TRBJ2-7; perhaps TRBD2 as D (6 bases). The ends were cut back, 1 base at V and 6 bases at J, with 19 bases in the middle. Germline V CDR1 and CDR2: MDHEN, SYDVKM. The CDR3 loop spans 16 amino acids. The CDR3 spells CASSLSSTSAGLEQYF. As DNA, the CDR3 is TGTGCCAGCAGTTTATCATCCACGTCCGCGGGACTCGAGCAGTACTTC.

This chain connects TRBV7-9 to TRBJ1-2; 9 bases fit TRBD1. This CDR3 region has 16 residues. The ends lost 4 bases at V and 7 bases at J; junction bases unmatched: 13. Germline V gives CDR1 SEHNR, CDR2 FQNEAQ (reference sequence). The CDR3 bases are TGTGCCAGCAGCTCCATCGGGACAGGGTATCTTCCTGGCTACACCTTC. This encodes CASSSIGTGYLPGYTF. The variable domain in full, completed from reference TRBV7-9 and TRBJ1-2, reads DTGVSQNPRHKITKRGQNVTFRCDPISEHNRLYWYRQTLGQGPEFLTYFQNEAQLEKSRLLSDRFSAERPKGSFSTLEIQRTEQGDSAMYLCASSSIGTGYLPGYTFGSGTRLTVV.

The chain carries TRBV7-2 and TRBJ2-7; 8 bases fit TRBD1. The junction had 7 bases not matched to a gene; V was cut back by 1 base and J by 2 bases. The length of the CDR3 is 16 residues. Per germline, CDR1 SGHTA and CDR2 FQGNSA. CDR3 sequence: CASSLVGTGATYEQYV. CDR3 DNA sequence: TGTGCCAGCAGCTTAGTAGGGACAGGTGCTACCTACGAGCAGTACGTC.

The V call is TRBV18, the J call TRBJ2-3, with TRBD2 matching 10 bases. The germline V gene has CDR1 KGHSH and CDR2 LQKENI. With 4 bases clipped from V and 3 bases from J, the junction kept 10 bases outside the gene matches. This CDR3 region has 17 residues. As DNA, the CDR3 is TGTGCCAGCTCACTCGGGGCTAGCGGGGGAGCAACAGATACGCAGTATTTT. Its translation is CASSLGASGGATDTQYF.

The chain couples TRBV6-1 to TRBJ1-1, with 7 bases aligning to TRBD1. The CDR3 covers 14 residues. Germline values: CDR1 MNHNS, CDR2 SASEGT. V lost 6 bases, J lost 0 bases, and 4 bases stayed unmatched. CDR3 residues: CASSRQGMNTEAFF. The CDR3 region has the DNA TGTGCCAGCAGCAGACAGGGTATGAACACTGAAGCTTTCTTT.

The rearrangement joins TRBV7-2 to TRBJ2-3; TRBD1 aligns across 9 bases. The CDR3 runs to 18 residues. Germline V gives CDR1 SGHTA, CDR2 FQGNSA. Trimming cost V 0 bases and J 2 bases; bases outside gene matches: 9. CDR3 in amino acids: CASSLALTGTGYTDTQYF. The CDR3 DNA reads TGTGCCAGCAGCTTAGCTCTTACCGGGACAGGGTACACAGATACGCAGTATTTT.

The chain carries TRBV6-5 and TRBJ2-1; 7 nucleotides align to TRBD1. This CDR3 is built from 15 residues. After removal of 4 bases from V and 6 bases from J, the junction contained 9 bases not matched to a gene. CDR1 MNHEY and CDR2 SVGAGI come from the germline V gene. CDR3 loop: CASSFLLTGRNEQFF. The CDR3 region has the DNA TGTGCCAGCAGTTTCCTCTTGACAGGGCGCAATGAGCAGTTCTTC.